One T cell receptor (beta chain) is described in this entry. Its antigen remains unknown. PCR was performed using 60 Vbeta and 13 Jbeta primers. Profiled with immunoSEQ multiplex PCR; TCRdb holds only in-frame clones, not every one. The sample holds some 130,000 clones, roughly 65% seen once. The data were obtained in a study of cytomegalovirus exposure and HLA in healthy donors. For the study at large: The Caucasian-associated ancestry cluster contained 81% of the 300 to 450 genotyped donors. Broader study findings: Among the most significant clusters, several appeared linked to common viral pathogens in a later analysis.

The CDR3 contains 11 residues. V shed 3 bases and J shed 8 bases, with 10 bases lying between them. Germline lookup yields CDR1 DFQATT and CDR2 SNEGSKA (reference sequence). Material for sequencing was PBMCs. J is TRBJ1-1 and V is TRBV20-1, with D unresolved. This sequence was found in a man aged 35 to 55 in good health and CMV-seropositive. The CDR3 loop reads CSASPQLEAFF. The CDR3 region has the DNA TGCAGTGCTAGTCCACAGCTCGAAGCTTTCTTT.